This TCR beta chain is drawn from a study of T cell clonality in common variable immunodeficiency. Findings and limits, study-wide: In common variable immunodeficiency, TCR beta chains reportedly carried fewer deletions and N-nucleotide insertions. Shared TCRbeta clones were fewer between CVID subjects than controls. CVID subjects had higher TCRbeta clonality than healthy controls, most marked in about a third.

Diagnosis required reduced IgG, IgA and/or IgM with specific antibody deficiency. V was pared by 5 bases and J by 0 bases, with 3 bases of the junction left unmatched. Per the germline V gene, CDR1 is SNHLY and CDR2 is FYNNEI. CDR3 length equals 14 residues. Ten or more counts support this clone. As yet, its antigen is unknown. Read sequence stops 3 residues before the CDR3 end, and the germline J gene provides the missing end. Sequencing input was equivalent genomic DNA from CVID and controls. The repertoire was sequenced with immunoSEQ multiplex PCR; TCRdb's copy has only in-frame clones and lacks some. This set yields under 30,000 clones and no singletons; the top ten hold around 10%.

The TCR was taken from a human donor with common variable immunodeficiency. The material sequenced was peripheral blood mononuclear cells. The chain has TRBV2 and TRBJ2-5, with 7 bases identical to TRBD1. The part of the CDR3 DNA that was read is TGTGCCAGCAGTCCGGACAGGTACCAAGAGACC. Its protein product is CASSPDRYQET. The whole CDR3 is CASSPDRYQETQYF.